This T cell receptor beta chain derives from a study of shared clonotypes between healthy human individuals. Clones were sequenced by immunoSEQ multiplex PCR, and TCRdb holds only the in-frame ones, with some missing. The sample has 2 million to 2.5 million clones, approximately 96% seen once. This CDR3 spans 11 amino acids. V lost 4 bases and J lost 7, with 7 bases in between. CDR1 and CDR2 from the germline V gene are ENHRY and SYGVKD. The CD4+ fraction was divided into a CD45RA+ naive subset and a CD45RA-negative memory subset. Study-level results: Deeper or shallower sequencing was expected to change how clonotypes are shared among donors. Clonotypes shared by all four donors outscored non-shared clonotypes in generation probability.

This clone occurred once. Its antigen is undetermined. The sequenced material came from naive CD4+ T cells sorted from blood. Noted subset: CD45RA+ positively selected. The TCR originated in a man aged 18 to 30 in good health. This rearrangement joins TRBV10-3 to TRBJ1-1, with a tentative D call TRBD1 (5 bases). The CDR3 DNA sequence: TGTGCCATCAGTGTCGACAGTGAAGCTTTCTTT. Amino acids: CAISVDSEAFF.